This T cell receptor beta chain was captured in a study of blood T cell repertoires in COVID-19 (dated by TCRdb to 2019 to 2021). Regarding the complete study: Collaborator samples came from the United States, Italy and Spain and covered acute and convalescent phases of COVID-19. HLA class I and class II types, where available, came from metadata supplied by the sample provider rather than from assay-based typing. A de-identified subject ID, COVID-19 status, age in years and sex were almost always included in the sample metadata. The prospective study material was composed of cDNA or gDNA derived from T cells, B-cell-depleted T cells, or PBMCs. Samples came from the ongoing ImmuneRACE study (first 160 participants) plus 1,254 subjects from 6 global collaborators. The repertoires were released in a freely available public database meant as a resource for research on the immune response to SARS-CoV-2. Deeply sampled blood TCRbeta repertoires from subjects exposed to, actively infected with, or recovered from COVID-19 were included in the dataset.

The paper as a whole reports these results and caveats: How much clinical and demographic metadata was included differed by source and by participant, and the metadata was provided uncurated.

The junction shows trimming of 2 bases on V and 1 base on J, and the gene matches do not reach 7 bases of it. Via the germline V gene (reference sequence), CDR1 is GTSNPN and CDR2 SVGIG. The CDR3, cysteine through phenylalanine, is 15 amino acids long. Only the CDR3 part of the read is kept: 45 bases, read in frame from the first base. TCRbeta CDR3 regions were amplified from genomic DNA by means of the immunoSEQ Assay, a bias-controlled multiplex PCR. The paper's processing steps were these. The number of nucleated cells in each sample was estimated by amplification of reference gene primers within the assay. Sequence reads were collapsed and filtered to measure the absolute abundance of every unique TCRbeta CDR3 rearrangement. For each sample, productive Simpson clonality was calculated as the square root of Simpson's diversity index over productive rearrangements. TCRdb provides this immuneACCESS table in a form limited to in-frame rearrangements. Some clones are lacking; in checked studies, under half of them reflect an unresolved V gene, and why the rest are absent is not known. Clonal size and the V and J genes are those of that table, whereas D and trimming came from the DNA. The sample table shows about 210,000 clones, and about four fifths are seen once. Around 12% of the sample is in the top ten clones.

Whole blood was collected in K2EDTA tubes by collaborating institutions according to the institutions' own protocols. Collaborator samples were shipped for TCRbeta analysis as frozen whole blood, isolated PBMCs, or DNA extracted from either sample type. Regarding this clone: This receptor's antigen is unknown. Base qualities are not recorded, but no much larger clone differs from it by a single base.

Recombination joined TRBV30 with TRBJ1-1, with TRBD1 identical over 7 junction bases. The TCR sequence derives from a woman between 35 and 50 years old with acute or convalescent COVID-19. Sequenced sample: peripheral blood. The CDR3 here reads CAWSSTGAPNTEAFF. Read as DNA, the sequence is TGTGCCTGGAGTTCCACAGGGGCCCCGAACACTGAAGCTTTCTTT.